These T cell receptor beta chains were read from a single sample in a study of regulatory T cells in long-lasting Graves disease. Each CDR3 protein is one row after TCRdb ran MiXCR on the multiplex PCR reads. The repertoire includes a few hundred thousand distinct CDR3 sequences, around a fifth of them detected once, and over 6% sits in the top ten. The sequencing here drew on peripheral blood mononuclear cells (PBMCs), taken when the disease was refractory, from a patient treated with antithyroid drugs. All receptors come from a female donor with Graves disease. CDR3s leave out the opening cysteine and the closing phenylalanine or tryptophan.

J gene | V gene | CDR3 protein
TRBJ2-7 | TRBV24-1 | ATSDPRTGGYEQY
TRBJ1-5 | TRBV6-2/TRBV6-3 | ASRDLNTGNSNQPQH
TRBJ1-5 | TRBV20-1 | SARSQADYSNQPQH
TRBJ2-5 | TRBV2 | ASSGSWDRVKETQY
TRBJ2-1 | TRBV19 | ASSMLLVGYNEQF
TRBJ2-5 | TRBV6-1 | ASTGSGGETQY
TRBJ1-5 | TRBV27 | ASGDRRIQPQH
TRBJ1-5 | TRBV19 | ASRGPKVRLPQH
TRBJ2-7 | TRBV28 | ASKLSPGQGRGRTYEQY
TRBJ2-7 | TRBV5-1 | ASSGPGQRGWQQY
TRBJ2-5 | TRBV11-2 | ASRRAGGLETQY
TRBJ2-7 | TRBV5-5 | ASSLEAGNAYEQY
TRBJ1-2 | TRBV28 | ASSLSRGRGYT
TRBJ2-3 | TRBV28 | ASRGVPTDTQY
TRBJ1-5 | TRBV2 | ASSVQGLSNQPQH
TRBJ1-4 | TRBV5-1 | ASSGGQGSEEKLF
TRBJ1-3 | TRBV12-3/TRBV12-4 | ASSSLGGALGNTIY
TRBJ2-5 | TRBV28 | ASFPGGLETQY
TRBJ1-5 | TRBV24-1 | ATSGPMQGNQNQPQH
TRBJ2-1 | TRBV2 | ASVNRESSYNEQF
TRBJ2-5 | TRBV30 | AWSGGQETQY
TRBJ1-6 | TRBV6-5 | ASSYVLAGHDSPLH
TRBJ1-5 | TRBV28 | ASRTGEGNQPQH
TRBJ2-7 | TRBV28 | ASSWWSGASYEQY
TRBJ2-7 | TRBV10-3 | AISRTSGSRNEQY
TRBJ2-5 | TRBV27 | ASSPFATGTAETQY
TRBJ1-5 | TRBV19 | ASSIEGQMSNQPQH
TRBJ1-1 | TRBV18 | ASSQSENTEAF
TRBJ1-2 | TRBV29-1 | SVGSRGAANYGYT
TRBJ2-2 | TRBV6-1 | ASSQTSGGLNTGELF
TRBJ1-5 | TRBV7-9 | ASSLEPHQPQH
TRBJ1-1 | TRBV5-1 | ASSLIQGSTEAF
TRBJ2-2 | TRBV24-1 | ATSDFRDTGELF
TRBJ2-5 | TRBV5-1 | ASSPGSGAYQETQY
TRBJ1-5 | TRBV30 | AWSVDGNQPQH
TRBJ1-5 | TRBV30 | AWSAGYNQPQH
TRBJ2-7 | TRBV28 | ASSPSGYYEQY
TRBJ1-5 | TRBV19 | ASRNTGSNQPQH